This T cell receptor beta chain was obtained from a study of read filtering for tumor transcriptome and immune sequencing. Study summary: Among patients, approximately 17 were male and approximately 15 female, aged 47 to 80 (mean approximately 62). Study-wide findings and caveats: This fraction held mixed bone marrow immune cells after CD138-negative sorting.

This clonotype was seen repeatedly, ten times or more. The antigen is undetermined. The library was built from roughly 400 ng RNA with molecular barcoded adaptors for alpha/delta and beta/gamma chains. In TCRdb, the reads were re-called with MiXCR into one record per CDR3 protein. The data hold about 58,000 distinct CDR3 sequences, with roughly an eighth observed a single time. At the time of active disease, bone marrow was collected from every patient. The sequence was obtained from a donor at least 40 years old with multiple myeloma. Source material: a population of CD138-negative cells sorted from bone marrow.

Written as DNA, the CDR3 is TGCGCCAGCAGCTCACCGCGGGACAGGGGAAACATGAACACTGAAGCTTTCTTT. Its translation: CASSSPRDRGNMNTEAFF. The chain combines TRBV23-1 with TRBJ1-1, with TRBD1 identical over 10 bases. TRBV23-1 is labeled an ORF, and its function is uncertain. The junction had 13 bases not matched to a gene; V was cut back by 6 bases and J by 0 bases. This CDR3 has 18 amino acids.